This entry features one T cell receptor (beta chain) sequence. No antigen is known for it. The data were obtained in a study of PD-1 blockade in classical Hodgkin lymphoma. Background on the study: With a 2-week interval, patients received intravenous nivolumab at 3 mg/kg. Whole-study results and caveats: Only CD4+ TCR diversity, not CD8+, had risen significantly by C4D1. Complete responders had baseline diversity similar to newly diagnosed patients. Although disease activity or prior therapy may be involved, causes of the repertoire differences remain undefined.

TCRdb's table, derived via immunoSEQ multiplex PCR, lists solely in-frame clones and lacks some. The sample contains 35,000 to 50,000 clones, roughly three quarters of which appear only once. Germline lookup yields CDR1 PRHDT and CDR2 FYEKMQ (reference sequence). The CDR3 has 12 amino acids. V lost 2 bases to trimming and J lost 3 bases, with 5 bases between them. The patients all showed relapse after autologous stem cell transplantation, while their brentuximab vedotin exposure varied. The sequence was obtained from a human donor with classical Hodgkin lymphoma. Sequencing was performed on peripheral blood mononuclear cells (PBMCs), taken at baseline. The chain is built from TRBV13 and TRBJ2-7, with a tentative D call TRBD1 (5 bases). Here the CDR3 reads CASSLRGYEQYF. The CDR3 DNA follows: TGTGCCAGCAGCTTAAGGGGCTACGAGCAGTACTTC.